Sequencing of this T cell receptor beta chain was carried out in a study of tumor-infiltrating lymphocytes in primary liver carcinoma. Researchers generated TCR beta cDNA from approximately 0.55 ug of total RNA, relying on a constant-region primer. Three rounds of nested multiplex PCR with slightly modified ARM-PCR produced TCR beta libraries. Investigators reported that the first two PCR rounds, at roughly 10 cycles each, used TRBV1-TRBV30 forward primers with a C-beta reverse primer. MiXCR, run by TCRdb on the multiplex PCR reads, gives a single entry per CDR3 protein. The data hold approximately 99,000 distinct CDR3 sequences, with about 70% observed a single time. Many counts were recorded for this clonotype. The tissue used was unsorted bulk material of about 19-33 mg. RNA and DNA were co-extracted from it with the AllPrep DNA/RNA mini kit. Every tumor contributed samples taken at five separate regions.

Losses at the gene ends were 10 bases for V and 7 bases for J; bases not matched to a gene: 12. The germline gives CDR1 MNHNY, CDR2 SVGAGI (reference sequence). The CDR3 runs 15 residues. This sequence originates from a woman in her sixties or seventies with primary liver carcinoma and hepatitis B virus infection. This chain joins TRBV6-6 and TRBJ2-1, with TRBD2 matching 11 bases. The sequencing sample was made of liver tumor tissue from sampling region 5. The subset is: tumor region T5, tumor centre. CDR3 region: CATLPLAGGMNEQFF. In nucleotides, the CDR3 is TGTGCCACCCTTCCCCTAGCGGGAGGTATGAATGAGCAGTTCTTC.